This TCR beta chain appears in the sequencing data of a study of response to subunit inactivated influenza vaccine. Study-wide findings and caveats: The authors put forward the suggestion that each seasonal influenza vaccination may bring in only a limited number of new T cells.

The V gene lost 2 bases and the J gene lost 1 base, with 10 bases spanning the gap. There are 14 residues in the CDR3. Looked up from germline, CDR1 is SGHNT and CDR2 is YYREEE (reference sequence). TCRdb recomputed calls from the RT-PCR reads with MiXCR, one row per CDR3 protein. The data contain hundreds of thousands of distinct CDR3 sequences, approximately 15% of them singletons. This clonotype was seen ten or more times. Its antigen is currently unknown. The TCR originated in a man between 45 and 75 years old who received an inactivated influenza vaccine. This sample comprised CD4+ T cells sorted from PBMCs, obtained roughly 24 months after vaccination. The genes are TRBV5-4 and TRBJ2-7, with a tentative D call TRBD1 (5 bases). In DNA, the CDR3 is TGTGCCAGCAGCTTACAGACAGATTCCTACGAGCAGTACTTC. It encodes CASSLQTDSYEQYF.